What follows are 10 T cell receptor beta chains derived from one specimen sequenced in a study of blood T cells in healthy people across ages. Primers used in a second PCR of about 7 to 12 cycles were a sample-barcoded 5' primer and a J-beta primer mix. One entry per CDR3 protein results from TCRdb running MiXCR on the 5' RACE reads. The data show roughly 1.4 million distinct CDR3 sequences, with approximately 60% seen just once and 5.5% to 8% held by the top ten. Source material: blood. The receptors originated from a man between 18 and 35 years old in good health.

The chain joins TRBV20-1 to TRBJ2-1; D could derive from TRBD1 or TRBD2 (7 bases each). Germline CDR1 and CDR2: DFQATT and SNEGSKA (reference sequence). The germline V and J ends were trimmed by 0 bases and 4 bases, with 16 bases remaining between them. This CDR3 is built from 16 residues. The CDR3 loop is CSARDLGGGQYNEQFF. Here the CDR3 DNA reads TGCAGTGCTAGAGACCTGGGAGGGGGCCAATACAATGAGCAGTTCTTC.

This clonotype occurred a few times. The chain links TRBV9 to TRBJ2-1, with D unclear. V was pared by 4 bases and J by 9 bases, with 8 bases between. CDR3 length: 11 amino acids. Germline values: CDR1 SGDLS, CDR2 YYNGEE. The CDR3 DNA sequence: TGTGCCAGCAGCCCCCTATCTGAGCAGTTCTTC. Translation gives CASSPLSEQFF.

The J gene is TRBJ2-5, the V gene TRBV6-2 or TRBV6-3; a weak D match, TRBD1 (6 bases). There are 15 residues in the CDR3. The V gene lost 3 bases and the J gene lost 2 bases, with 13 bases spanning the gap. Germline CDR1 and CDR2: MNHEY and SVGEGT. The CDR3 bases are TGTGCCAGCAGTTATAACAGGGTCCCACAAGAGACCCAGTACTTC. As protein: CASSYNRVPQETQYF.

CDR3 in amino acids: CASSLALSRNEQFF. Written as DNA, the CDR3 is TGTGCCAGCAGCCTGGCCCTGTCACGAAATGAGCAGTTCTTC. The J gene is TRBJ2-1, the V gene TRBV7-2; no firm D call. Germline lookup yields CDR1 SGHTA and CDR2 FQGNSA. The V end was cut by 5 bases, the J end by 7 bases, with 15 bases between. The CDR3 covers 14 residues.

The chain is built from TRBV4-2 and TRBJ1-1; 8 bases align to TRBD1. The ends lost 4 bases at V and 5 bases at J; junction bases unmatched: 12. CDR1 is LGHNA and CDR2 is YNFKEQ in the germline V gene. CDR3 length: 16 amino acids. The CDR3: CASSPITQGAGTEAFF. CDR3 nucleotides: TGTGCCAGCAGCCCGATCACCCAGGGGGCTGGGACTGAAGCTTTCTTT.

The chain recombines TRBV12-3 or TRBV12-4 with TRBJ2-7, with 10 bases lining up with TRBD1. J was trimmed by 0 bases and V by 6 bases; bases with no gene match: 8. The CDR3 is 16 residues long. The CDR3 loop reads CASSFGQGVISYEQYF. As DNA, the CDR3 is TGTGCCAGCAGCTTCGGACAGGGGGTCATCTCCTACGAGCAGTACTTC.

This chain uses TRBV28 with TRBJ2-7; TRBD2 matches at 11 bases. This CDR3 has 17 amino acids. V lost 5 bases and J lost 0; bases outside the gene matches: 9. Germline CDR1 is MDHEN and CDR2 is SYDVKM. The CDR3 coding sequence is TGTGCCAGCAGTCTAGCGGGGGGAATTCTCAGCTCCTACGAGCAGTACTTC. Amino acid sequence: CASSLAGGILSSYEQYF.

This clonotype appeared a few times. The chain couples TRBV15 to TRBJ2-7; D ambiguous. The V end lost 0 bases, the J end lost 4 bases, and 7 bases lay between the germline ends. This CDR3 is built from 13 residues. Germline V CDR1 and CDR2: LNHNV, YYDKDF (reference sequence). As DNA, the CDR3 is TGTGCCACCAGCAGAGATCCCCTTTACGAGCAGTACTTC. This gives the protein CATSRDPLYEQYF.

This clonotype was observed a few times. The CDR3 sequence is CASSPYRGSNQPQHF. DNA for the CDR3: TGCGCCAGCAGCCCATACAGGGGTAGCAATCAGCCCCAGCATTTT. This chain connects TRBV4-3 to TRBJ1-5; TRBD1 matches 7 bases. J was trimmed by 0 bases and V by 4 bases; bases with no gene match: 3. Looked up from germline, CDR1 is LGHNA and CDR2 is YSLEER. This CDR3 contains 15 residues.

V and J are TRBV11-2 and TRBJ2-1; TRBD2 aligns across 13 bases. The CDR3 spans 16 residues. With 5 bases clipped from V and 8 bases from J, the junction kept 9 bases outside the gene matches. CDR1 is SGHAT and CDR2 is FQNNGV in the germline V gene. The CDR3 here is CASSVRGTSGNYEQFF. The DNA of the CDR3 is TGTGCCAGCAGCGTACGGGGGACTAGCGGGAACTATGAGCAGTTCTTC.